The clone carrying this T cell receptor (beta chain) was seen at least ten times. The read falls 3 residues short of the CDR3 end, and the missing part is taken from the germline J gene. Germline lookup yields CDR1 MNHEY and CDR2 SVGEGT. Trimming took off 4 bases at V and 4 bases at J, with 11 bases between the two ends. The CDR3 is 14 amino acids. The sample belongs to a study of T cell clonality in common variable immunodeficiency. Blood samples were heparinized, roughly 5 to 9 ml per donor. The repertoire was sequenced with immunoSEQ multiplex PCR; TCRdb's copy has only in-frame clones and lacks some. This repertoire holds around 42,000 clones, and none appear only once.

Material for sequencing was peripheral blood mononuclear cells. This chain uses TRBV6-2 or TRBV6-3 with TRBJ2-1, with a weak D call TRBD2 (6 bases). This TCR was recovered from a person aged 18 to 75 in good health. The covered CDR3 bases are TGTGCCAGCAGTTTCGGGACTCGTTACAATGAG. This codes for CASSFGTRYNE. The full CDR3 reads CASSFGTRYNEQFF.